The present entry profiles one T cell receptor beta chain with its context. What it recognizes is unknown. The data were taken from a study of cytomegalovirus exposure and HLA in healthy donors. Study background: The roughly 100 million unique TCR beta sequences, from 150 million to 200 million T cells, were found by an earlier analysis.

Study results and caveats: Specificity of a few CMV-associated chains for CMV antigens was verified in vitro. With further analysis later on, most CMV-associated TCR beta chains appeared HLA-restricted. In a later analysis, donors in an Asian-associated ancestry cluster reportedly had fewer N-insertions in productive TCRs than the cohort mean.

The PCR was carried out with 60 Vbeta primers and 13 Jbeta primers. Data came from immunoSEQ multiplex PCR; TCRdb stores just in-frame clones and leaves some out. The sample carries some 110,000 clones, around 75% recorded once. The receptor was derived from a young woman in good health and CMV-seronegative. Specimen: PBMCs.

The CDR3 here is CASSELGGGQYF. The CDR3 region has the DNA TGTGCCAGCAGTGAATTGGGGGGTGGGCAGTATTTT. The chain couples TRBV2 to TRBJ2-3; TRBD2 might be the D (6 bases). This CDR3 comprises 12 residues. The germline gives CDR1 SNHLY, CDR2 FYNNEI. V was cut by 2 bases and J by 11 bases, with 11 bases left in between.